Each of the 9 T cell receptor beta chains below was sequenced from the same sample in a study of Tregs in tolerant kidney transplant recipients. Profiling relied on immunoSEQ multiplex PCR, and the TCRdb table lists in-frame clones only, not all of them. The table for this sample gives 45,000 to 55,000 clones. The input for sequencing was CD4+ T cells from blood, taken before the transplant. These receptors were obtained from a human donor who received a combined kidney and bone marrow transplant.

For this clone: The sequence runs out 3 residues before the end of the CDR3; the remainder is reconstructed from the germline J gene. The chain carries TRBV19 and TRBJ1-4; D might be TRBD1 (5 bases). Germline assignment: CDR1 LNHDA and CDR2 SQIVND (reference sequence). The CDR3 is 13 residues long. V was shortened by 10 bases and J by 6 bases, with 15 bases between the two germline ends. This CDR3 is CATQWWGDEKLFF. The CDR3 DNA, read in part, is TGTGCCACCCAATGGTGGGGGGATGAAAAA.

As regards this clone: The read halts 3 residues ahead of the CDR3 end, with the missing end drawn from the germline J gene. The chain has TRBV6-1 and TRBJ2-7; weak D call: TRBD2 (5 bases). The CDR3 has 15 residues. CDR1 is MNHNS and CDR2 is SASEGT in the germline V gene. The ends were cut back, 2 bases at V and 3 bases at J, with 14 bases in the middle. Incomplete CDR3 DNA: TGTGCCAGCAGTGAAACGATGGACTCAAGCTACGAG. Encoded protein: CASSETMDSSYE. The entire CDR3 protein is CASSETMDSSYEQYF.

Points on this clone: Coverage ceases 3 residues before the CDR3 finishes, and the germline J gene fills in the end. This sequence joins TRBV4-2 and TRBJ1-1, with D possibly matching TRBD1 (6 bases). Trimming stripped 0 bases from V and 1 base from J, with 12 bases between. CDR1 LGHNA and CDR2 YNFKEQ come from the germline V gene. The CDR3 sequence is 16 residues long. The sequenced CDR3 bases are TGTGCCAGCAGCCAAGATTCAGGACAGAAGAACACTGAA. It encodes CASSQDSGQKNTE. The entire CDR3 sequence reads CASSQDSGQKNTEAFF.

Turning to this clone: The sequenced fragment ends 3 residues before the CDR3 boundary, so the rest is inferred from the germline J gene. The chain joins TRBV13 to TRBJ2-1; 10 bases are shared with TRBD2. J gave up 9 bases and V 4 bases, and 18 bases lay outside the gene matches. Germline CDR1 PRHDT, CDR2 FYEKMQ (reference sequence). The CDR3 totals 18 residues. The CDR3 bases that were read are TGTGCCAGCAGCTCCCTCCCTCCTACTAGCGGGAAGGTGGCTGAG. The encoded protein is CASSSLPPTSGKVAE. The entire CDR3 is CASSSLPPTSGKVAEQFF. The entire variable domain, with the rest obtained from reference TRBV13 and TRBJ2-1, is as follows: AAGVIQSPRHLIKEKRETATLKCYPIPRHDTVYWYQQGPGQDPQFLISFYEKMQSDKGSIPDRFSAQQFSDYHSELNMSSLELGDSALYFCASSSLPPTSGKVAEQFFGPGTRLTVL.

As to this clone: The CDR3 end falls 3 residues outside the read, so it is completed with the germline J gene. The V gene is TRBV5-4, the J gene TRBJ2-7; 10 bases fit TRBD2. The CDR3 covers 15 residues. Germline CDR1 reads SGHNT; CDR2 reads YYREEE (reference sequence). J was trimmed by 4 bases and V by 4 bases; bases with no gene match: 8. The CDR3 loop is CASSPGGLADYEQYF. CDR3 DNA (partial): TGTGCCAGCAGCCCCGGAGGACTAGCGGATTACGAG.

Concerning this clone itself: The DNA ends 3 residues before the CDR3 does, and the rest of the CDR3 is filled in from the germline J gene. The chain employs TRBV5-1 and TRBJ2-7; 8 positions match TRBD2. V shed 4 bases, J shed 6 bases, and the junction held 9 bases outside the gene matches. The length of the CDR3 is 14 residues. Germline V gene lookup returns CDR1 SGHRS and CDR2 YFSETQ. This CDR3 is CASSTGGGSFEQYF. The sequenced CDR3 bases are TGCGCCAGCAGCACTGGCGGGGGGAGTTTCGAG.

Concerning this clone itself: The CDR3 end falls 3 residues outside the read, so it is completed with the germline J gene. The J gene is TRBJ2-5, the V gene TRBV20-1; 9 nucleotides align to TRBD1. The J segment lost 5 bases and the V segment lost 1 base, leaving 8 bases of the junction unmatched. This CDR3 has 15 amino acids. Germline lookup yields CDR1 DFQATT and CDR2 SNEGSKA (reference sequence). The CDR3 reads CSARVTGGATETQYF. The DNA read from the CDR3 is TGCAGTGCTAGAGTAACAGGGGGCGCGACGGAGACC.

With respect to this clone: The read terminates 3 residues before the CDR3 end, so the remaining end is supplied by the germline J gene. This rearrangement joins TRBV19 to TRBJ2-7; 11 bases fit TRBD1. Trimming at V came to 6 bases and at J to 3 bases, leaving 4 bases not matched to a gene. Germline values: CDR1 LNHDA, CDR2 SQIVND (reference sequence). The CDR3 has 14 amino acids. CDR3 bases read: TGTGCCAGTAGGAGGGACAGGGGGAACTACGAG. It codes for CASRRDRGNYE. The complete CDR3 protein is CASRRDRGNYEQYF.

About this clone: The read stops 3 residues short of the end of the CDR3; the missing end is completed from the germline J gene. The genes are TRBV7-9 and TRBJ2-1; the D is unclear. Germline V gives CDR1 SEHNR, CDR2 FQNEAQ (reference sequence). The CDR3 is made up of 11 amino acids. V was shortened by 2 bases and J by 9 bases, with 5 bases between the two germline ends. The CDR3 is CASSLFGEQFF. The CDR3 DNA, read in part, is TGTGCCAGCAGCTTATTCGGTGAG.